These T cell receptor beta chains were read from a single sample in a study of blood T cell repertoires in COVID-19. Libraries were prepared by immunoSEQ multiplex PCR; TCRdb keeps only in-frame clonotypes and omits some of them. The repertoire includes under 300,000 clones, less than 90% of them detected once, and around 12% sits in the top ten. The source material was peripheral blood. The source of these receptors is an older woman with COVID-19, enrolled during active disease. Each CDR3 is given with its conserved first and last residue. The D gene is left open where the match is weak. Clone size is given for some rows only: seen once, a few or many times, or a class if the clone is expanded.

d_gene	abundance	v_gene	j_gene	CDR3aa	CDR3nt
TRBD1	.	TRBV6-5	TRBJ2-7	CASSYWTGSEQYF	TGTGCCAGCAGTTACTGGACAGGGAGTGAGCAGTACTTC
TRBD2	.	TRBV30	TRBJ2-1	CAWSLRGGNEQFF	TGTGCCTGGAGTCTGCGGGGGGGCAATGAGCAGTTCTTC
.	once	TRBV19	TRBJ2-3	CASSIQWRDTQYF	TGTGCCAGTAGTATCCAGTGGAGGGATACGCAGTATTTT
.	.	TRBV19	TRBJ1-1	CASRERSLDTEAFF	TGTGCCAGTAGGGAACGGAGCCTGGACACTGAAGCTTTCTTT
.	.	TRBV3-1/TRBV3-2	TRBJ1-2	CASSQVGGYGYTF	TGTGCCAGCAGCCAAGTAGGGGGCTATGGCTACACCTTC
.	.	TRBV4-3	TRBJ2-1	CASSQDLAGPSSYNEQFF	TGCGCCAGCAGCCAAGATCTGGCGGGGCCTAGCTCCTACAATGAGCAGTTCTTC
TRBD1	.	TRBV9	TRBJ2-7	CASSVVRDRHYEQYF	TGTGCCAGCAGCGTCGTCCGGGACAGACACTACGAGCAGTACTTC
TRBD1	.	TRBV28	TRBJ1-5	CASSLTDRANQPQHF	TGTGCCAGCAGTTTGACGGACAGGGCTAATCAGCCCCAGCATTTT
TRBD1	.	TRBV3-1/TRBV3-2	TRBJ1-1	CASSHTGTGGTEAFF	TGTGCCAGCAGCCACACCGGGACAGGGGGCACTGAAGCTTTCTTT
TRBD2	.	TRBV27	TRBJ2-7	CASGLAGVSREQYF	TGTGCCAGCGGACTAGCGGGGGTGTCAAGGGAGCAGTACTTC
.	.	TRBV12-5	TRBJ2-7	CASALLGGIPYEQYF	TGTGCTAGTGCCCTCCTTGGGGGGATCCCCTACGAGCAGTACTTC
TRBD2	.	TRBV14	TRBJ2-4	CASSQRTSGRRDNIQYF	TGTGCCAGCAGCCAACGGACTAGCGGGCGTCGAGATAACATTCAGTACTTC
TRBD1	.	TRBV5-1	TRBJ1-2	CASSSLYRGRNGYTF	TGCGCCAGCAGCTCCTTGTACAGGGGGCGAAATGGCTACACCTTC
.	.	TRBV30	TRBJ2-7	CAWSPGAANSYEQYF	TGTGCCTGGAGTCCAGGAGCGGCAAACTCCTACGAGCAGTACTTC
TRBD1	.	TRBV7-8	TRBJ2-5	CASSPNRDRQETQYF	TGTGCCAGCAGCCCCAACCGGGACAGACAAGAGACCCAGTACTTC
.	.	TRBV10-3	TRBJ2-3	CAISESSGTDTQYF	TGTGCCATCAGTGAGTCTAGCGGCACAGATACGCAGTATTTT
TRBD1	few	TRBV4-1	TRBJ1-3	CASSLFGQADRNTIYF	TGCGCCAGCAGCCTCTTCGGACAGGCGGATAGAAACACCATATATTTT
TRBD1	.	TRBV27	TRBJ2-7	CASSTGTGSYEQYF	TGTGCCAGCAGTACCGGGACAGGTTCCTACGAGCAGTACTTC
.	.	TRBV24-1	TRBJ2-1	CATSTSNTEQFF	TGTGCCACCAGTACCTCGAACACCGAGCAGTTCTTC
TRBD2	.	TRBV4-2	TRBJ2-3	CASSRLAGGLTDTQYF	TGTGCCAGCAGCCGTTTAGCGGGGGGCCTCACAGATACGCAGTATTTT
TRBD2	.	TRBV5-1	TRBJ2-5	CASSLAGTSGETQYF	TGCGCCAGCAGCTTGGCAGGGACTAGCGGAGAGACCCAGTACTTC
.	.	TRBV29-1	TRBJ2-7	CSVVGAGANDEQYF	TGCAGCGTTGTGGGGGCGGGGGCTAACGACGAGCAGTACTTC
.	once	TRBV11-2	TRBJ1-1	CASSPSVQGWTEAFF	TGTGCCAGCAGCCCGTCGGTACAGGGTTGGACTGAAGCTTTCTTT
TRBD2	.	TRBV4-1	TRBJ2-5	CASSLGTSSSGETQYF	TGCGCCAGCAGCCTTGGGACTAGCAGTTCGGGAGAGACCCAGTACTTC
.	.	TRBV7-2	TRBJ2-7	CASSLDRPMVSDEQYF	TGTGCCAGCAGCCTAGACCGACCCATGGTGAGCGACGAGCAGTACTTC
TRBD1	many	TRBV10-3	TRBJ1-2	CATGQGMVYGYTF	TGTGCCACCGGACAGGGGATGGTCTATGGCTACACCTTC
TRBD1	.	TRBV2	TRBJ1-5	CASRAQGPQPQHF	TGTGCCAGCAGAGCACAGGGGCCTCAGCCCCAGCATTTT
TRBD1	.	TRBV6-1	TRBJ1-2	CASSELGTGYGYTF	TGTGCCAGCAGTGAACTGGGGACAGGGTATGGCTACACCTTC
TRBD1	.	TRBV2	TRBJ2-7	CASSPLTDRGGNEQYF	TGTGCCAGCAGCCCTCTAACCGACAGGGGAGGAAACGAGCAGTACTTC
.	.	TRBV5-4	TRBJ2-7	CASSLDRTYEQYF	TGTGCCAGCAGCTTGGACAGGACCTACGAGCAGTACTTC
TRBD1	.	TRBV24-1	TRBJ2-1	CATSDTQTGNNEQFF	TGTGCCACCAGTGATACCCAGACAGGGAACAATGAGCAGTTCTTC
.	once	TRBV19	TRBJ1-5	CASSIDRQPQHF	TGTGCCAGTAGTATAGATCGTCAGCCCCAGCATTTT
.	few	TRBV7-9	TRBJ2-5	CASSQALDRETQYF	TGTGCCAGCAGCCAAGCCCTAGATCGGGAGACCCAGTACTTC
TRBD2	.	TRBV5-1	TRBJ2-3	CASSMTSGGITDTQYF	TGCGCCAGCAGCATGACTAGCGGGGGGATCACAGATACGCAGTATTTT
TRBD1	.	TRBV6-2/TRBV6-3	TRBJ2-7	CASSSGGYEQYF	TGTGCCAGCAGCTCAGGGGGCTACGAGCAGTACTTC
TRBD1	.	TRBV5-1	TRBJ2-1	CASSMQGDSYNEQFF	TGCGCCAGCAGCATGCAGGGGGACTCCTACAATGAGCAGTTCTTC
TRBD1	once	TRBV19	TRBJ2-7	CASTPSGQGYEQYF	TGTGCCAGTACCCCGTCGGGACAGGGCTACGAGCAGTACTTC
.	.	TRBV5-6	TRBJ2-2	CASSLGQINTGELFF	TGTGCCAGCAGCTTGGGACAGATTAACACCGGGGAGCTGTTTTTT
.	.	TRBV7-2	TRBJ1-2	CASSQEVVHPEGRSGYTF	TGTGCCAGCAGCCAGGAGGTAGTTCATCCGGAGGGAAGGAGTGGCTACACCTTC
TRBD2	.	TRBV5-1	TRBJ2-7	CASSSGGKAYEQYF	TGCGCCAGCAGCTCGGGGGGAAAGGCCTACGAGCAGTACTTC
TRBD2	.	TRBV5-1	TRBJ2-1	CASSLLSGGAGNEQFF	TGCGCCAGCAGCTTATTAAGCGGGGGGGCCGGCAATGAGCAGTTCTTC
TRBD1	once	TRBV28	TRBJ1-2	CASSFDRGNYYGYTF	TGTGCCAGCAGTTTCGACAGGGGTAACTACTATGGCTACACCTTC
.	few	TRBV19	TRBJ1-2	CASGGVGGGYTF	TGTGCCAGCGGCGGGGTAGGAGGCGGCTACACCTTC
TRBD2	.	TRBV7-2	TRBJ2-3	CASSTLAGGPTDTQYF	TGTGCCAGCAGCACACTAGCGGGGGGCCCCACAGATACGCAGTATTTT
.	.	TRBV5-4	TRBJ1-1	CASSLVADRNTEAFF	TGTGCCAGCAGCTTGGTGGCGGACAGAAACACTGAAGCTTTCTTT
.	.	TRBV5-1	TRBJ1-1	CASSLERNTEAFF	TGCGCCAGCAGCTTGGAGAGGAACACTGAAGCTTTCTTT
TRBD1	.	TRBV9	TRBJ1-2	CASSPSPRQGAEGYTF	TGTGCCAGCAGCCCCTCACCTAGACAGGGGGCGGAAGGCTACACCTTC
.	once	TRBV6-2/TRBV6-3	TRBJ1-5	CASSYPGLYSNQPQHF	TGTGCCAGCAGTTACCCCGGACTATATAGCAATCAGCCCCAGCATTTT
.	.	TRBV30	TRBJ2-7	CAWSGGQYYEQYF	TGTGCCTGGAGTGGTGGACAGTACTACGAGCAGTACTTC
.	many	TRBV10-1	TRBJ1-1	CASSNRASAEAFF	TGCGCCAGCAGTAACAGGGCCTCAGCTGAAGCTTTCTTT
.	.	TRBV5-1	TRBJ1-4	CASSLGAGLNEKLFF	TGCGCCAGCAGCCTGGGGGCAGGGCTAAATGAAAAACTGTTTTTT
.	once	TRBV5-1	TRBJ1-5	CASSLNRDQPQHF	TGCGCCAGCAGCTTGAACAGGGATCAGCCCCAGCATTTT
TRBD1	.	TRBV18	TRBJ1-2	CASTGGGYGYTF	TGTGCCAGCACAGGGGGCGGCTATGGCTACACCTTC
.	.	TRBV30	TRBJ1-5	CAWSEGTLSNQPQHF	TGTGCCTGGAGTGAGGGGACTCTTAGCAATCAGCCCCAGCATTTT
.	.	TRBV28	TRBJ1-3	CASSSLERLDTIYF	TGTGCCAGCAGTTCCTTGGAGAGGTTAGACACCATATATTTT
.	.	TRBV7-8	TRBJ1-5	CASSWGLLQPQHF	TGTGCCAGCAGCTGGGGCCTGTTACAGCCCCAGCATTTT
TRBD1	.	TRBV7-9	TRBJ1-5	CASSTYRGHSIQPQHF	TGTGCCAGCAGCACGTACAGGGGACACTCGATTCAGCCCCAGCATTTT